The clone carrying this T cell receptor beta chain was seen a handful of times. The data were obtained in a study of human T cells and chemical hapten exposure. Germline V gives CDR1 LNHDA, CDR2 SQIVND (reference sequence). Trimming removed 1 base at V and 10 bases at J, with 13 bases between. This CDR3 region has 13 residues. Time point reported: patch test 2, 6 weeks after DPC sensitization. Treatment defined: therapeutic diphenylcyclopropenone sensitization with weekly scalp DPC. Each CDR3 protein is one row after TCRdb ran MiXCR on the RACE reads. This table has 330,000 or so distinct CDR3 sequences, around 6% appearing once.

J is TRBJ1-1 and V is TRBV19, with D perhaps TRBD1 (5 bases). The clonotype was recovered from a woman aged 18-30 years with alopecia areata. Some clones in this sample may be carry-over from other donors' samples. This sample comprised whole blood, obtained in connection with sensitization to the hapten diphenylcyclopropenone (DPC). CDR3 sequence reads: CASSIGYGDGAFF. In DNA form, the CDR3 reads TGTGCCAGTAGTATAGGATACGGGGACGGAGCTTTCTTT. Together with reference TRBV19 and TRBJ1-1, the CDR3 gives the full variable domain: DGGITQSPKYLFRKEGQNVTLSCEQNLNHDAMYWYRQDPGQGLRLIYYSQIVNDFQKGDIAEGYSVSREKKESFPLTVTSAQKNPTAFYLCASSIGYGDGAFFGQGTRLTVV.